A single sample gave rise to the 28 T cell receptor beta chains below, sequenced in a study of T cells expressing NK-cell markers. TCRdb reprocessed the 5' RACE reads and stores each CDR3 protein as one record, lacking DNA. Its table records 350,000 to 400,000 distinct CDR3 sequences. Source material: blood T cells: a sorted CD56 or NKG2C T cell subset, CD4+ or CD8+ T cells, or bulk PBMC T cells (not recorded which). The source of these receptors is a woman aged 45-65 years in good health.

The chain carries TRBV12-3 or TRBV12-4 and TRBJ1-5; lacking DNA, the TRBD1 call made by TCRdb goes unchecked. This CDR3 is built from 18 residues. CDR3: CASSLQSIGDRDGQPQHF.

The chain links TRBV12-3 or TRBV12-4 to TRBJ2-5; TCRdb indicates TRBD1, and absent DNA this call remains unverified. CDR3 length: 13 residues. This CDR3 reads CASSFFRERTQYF.

The chain has TRBV18 and TRBJ2-5; TCRdb's D call, TRBD1, is unchecked because there is no DNA. The CDR3 loop spans 15 amino acids. The germline V gene has CDR1 KGHSH and CDR2 LQKENI. The CDR3: CASSPGGRVKETQYF.

This chain links TRBV10-3 with TRBJ2-1; TCRdb's D gene call, TRBD2, goes unchecked for lack of DNA. The CDR3 totals 13 residues. Germline loops: CDR1 ENHRY, CDR2 SYGVKD. The CDR3 here is CATKAGERNEQFF.

J is TRBJ2-2 and V is TRBV10-3; the TCRdb call, TRBD1, lacks DNA for checking. CDR1 is ENHRY and CDR2 is SYGVKD in the germline V gene. This CDR3 has 14 residues. The CDR3 loop is CAIRPEPARGELFF.

This rearrangement joins TRBV27 to TRBJ2-7. Per germline, CDR1 MNHEY and CDR2 SMNVEV (reference sequence). This CDR3 has 13 amino acids. The CDR3 protein is CATTSRGTYEQYF.

This chain uses TRBV7-3 with TRBJ1-1; TCRdb picks TRBD1, but there is no DNA to check that call. From germline, CDR1 is SGHTA and CDR2 FQGTGA. This CDR3 spans 15 amino acids. The CDR3: CASSSGGGRNTEAFF.

This chain joins TRBV13 and TRBJ2-3. The CDR3 spans 14 residues. Germline V gene sequence: CDR1 PRHDT, CDR2 FYEKMQ (reference sequence). CDR3 sequence reads: CASSLGSQPDTQYF.

The chain uses TRBV25-1 and TRBJ2-7. CDR1 is MGHDK, CDR2 SYGVNS, per germline. This CDR3 has 12 amino acids. CDR3 sequence: CASRDSSYEQYF.

The chain carries TRBV7-2 and TRBJ2-4; TCRdb selects TRBD2, and the lack of DNA leaves this call unchecked. Germline loops: CDR1 SGHTA, CDR2 FQGNSA. The CDR3 totals 15 residues. This chain's CDR3 is CASSSRTSGSYIQYF.

The chain employs TRBV5-1 and TRBJ2-1; TCRdb gives TRBD2 as the D gene, but with no DNA this cannot be confirmed. Germline-derived CDR1 and CDR2 are SGHRS and YFSETQ. The CDR3 is 15 residues long. The CDR3 protein is CASNPGGRPGDEQFF.

The rearrangement uses TRBV27 and TRBJ1-5; TCRdb outputs TRBD1, but without DNA this stays unchecked. Germline assignment: CDR1 MNHEY and CDR2 SMNVEV (reference sequence). The CDR3 sequence is 14 residues long. CDR3: CASSPGQGGQPQHF.

The V call is TRBV10-3, the J call TRBJ2-7; TCRdb indicates TRBD1, and absent DNA this call remains unverified. The germline CDR1 and CDR2 sequences are ENHRY and SYGVKD. The CDR3 extends over 14 amino acids. The CDR3 sequence: CAVTGGQASYEQYF.

The gene calls are TRBV7-8 and TRBJ1-1. The germline V gene encodes CDR1 SGHVS and CDR2 FQNEAQ. CDR3 length: 12 residues. CDR3 residues: CATTMGNTEAFF.

This chain connects TRBV5-6 to TRBJ2-1; the TCRdb call, TRBD1, lacks DNA for checking. Germline V gene data show CDR1 as SGHDT and CDR2 as YYEEEE. This CDR3 contains 13 residues. The CDR3 is CASSWNRGNEQFF.

The chain recombines TRBV6-5 with TRBJ2-2; the D call of TRBD2 rests on TCRdb alone, since no DNA is present to check it. There are 16 residues in the CDR3. Germline assignment: CDR1 MNHEY and CDR2 SVGAGI. This chain's CDR3 is CASSSLPGLYTGELFF.

The V call is TRBV11-3, the J call TRBJ2-7. The CDR3 spans 14 residues. Per germline, CDR1 SGHNT and CDR2 YENEEA. The CDR3 loop is CASSLENAPDGQYF.

The rearrangement joins TRBV29-1 to TRBJ1-1. The length of the CDR3 is 13 residues. The germline V gene encodes CDR1 SQVTM and CDR2 ANQGSEA. CDR3 in amino acids: CSVGLWGGTEAFF.

This chain links TRBV20-1 with TRBJ2-1. Germline V gene sequence: CDR1 DFQATT, CDR2 SNEGSKA (reference sequence). This CDR3 is built from 12 residues. CDR3 protein: CSARALSPEQFF.

The chain has TRBV15 and TRBJ2-3; TCRdb designates TRBD1, a call that cannot be tested without DNA. Germline values: CDR1 LNHNV, CDR2 YYDKDF (reference sequence). The CDR3 is 15 residues long. CDR3 sequence: CATSGYRGLTDTQYF.

This sequence joins TRBV18 and TRBJ1-5. Per the germline V gene, CDR1 is KGHSH and CDR2 is LQKENI. CDR3 length equals 13 residues. CDR3 residues: CASWADSNQPQHF.

The chain links TRBV7-2 to TRBJ2-2; TCRdb proposes TRBD2, but this gene call is untestable without DNA. Germline V gene data show CDR1 as SGHTA and CDR2 as FQGNSA. The CDR3 covers 19 residues. CDR3 sequence: CASSFGWLAGRANTGELFF. The complete variable domain, with remaining parts taken from reference TRBV7-2 and TRBJ2-2, reads GAGVSQSPSNKVTEKGKDVELRCDPISGHTALYWYRQSLGQGLEFLIYFQGNSAPDKSGLPSDRFSAERTGGSVSTLTIQRTQQEDSAVYLCASSFGWLAGRANTGELFFGEGSRLTVL.

The gene calls are TRBV7-9 and TRBJ2-1; TCRdb gives TRBD1 as the D gene, but with no DNA this cannot be confirmed. Germline assignment: CDR1 SEHNR and CDR2 FQNEAQ (reference sequence). There are 13 residues in the CDR3. The CDR3 loop reads CASSLRGLQGSFF.

V gene TRBV4-1 combines with J gene TRBJ2-3. The CDR3 has 16 amino acids. The germline gives CDR1 MGHRA, CDR2 YSYEKL. Here the CDR3 reads CASSQLHDGGPDTQYF.

The rearrangement joins TRBV4-2 to TRBJ2-2; TCRdb's D call of TRBD1 is untestable without DNA. This CDR3 contains 15 residues. Per germline, CDR1 LGHNA and CDR2 YNFKEQ. The chain's CDR3 is CASSQLSGEVGELFF.

The V call is TRBV3-1, the J call TRBJ2-4. Germline loops: CDR1 LGHDT, CDR2 YNNKEL (reference sequence). The CDR3 sequence is 14 residues long. The CDR3 here is CASSQGQTPNIQYF.

This chain uses TRBV29-1 with TRBJ2-5; as DNA is missing, the TRBD1 call by TCRdb cannot be tested. Germline CDR1 SQVTM, CDR2 ANQGSEA. This CDR3 comprises 13 residues. This CDR3 is CSASQGTGETQYF.

This sequence joins TRBV9 and TRBJ2-2. Germline CDR1 SGDLS, CDR2 YYNGEE. CDR3 length: 16 amino acids. The CDR3 is CASSVGWQKNTGELFF.